This T cell receptor (beta chain) was observed in a study of blood T cell repertoires in COVID-19 (dated by TCRdb to the early 2020s). For context, the study as a whole: The collaborator samples originated in the United States, Italy and Spain and spanned the acute and convalescent phases of COVID-19. The material from the prospective study consisted of cDNA or gDNA derived from T cells, B-cell-depleted T cells, or PBMCs. The dataset comprised deeply sampled blood TCRbeta repertoires from subjects exposed to, actively infected with, or recovered from COVID-19. The repertoires were released in a freely available public database meant as a resource for research on the immune response to SARS-CoV-2. The samples were drawn from the first 160 participants of the ongoing ImmuneRACE study and from about 1,200 subjects provided by 6 global collaborators. Nearly every sample came with metadata listing a de-identified subject ID, COVID-19 status, age in years and sex. HLA class I and class II types, where available, came from metadata supplied by the sample provider rather than from assay-based typing.

Broader findings and caveats from the paper: How much clinical and demographic metadata was included differed by source and by participant, and the metadata was provided uncurated.

Whole blood was collected in K2EDTA tubes by collaborating institutions according to the institutions' own protocols. For TCRbeta analysis, collaborators shipped samples as frozen whole blood, isolated PBMCs, or DNA extracted from either of those sample types. V is cut back by 1 base and J by 5 bases, with 12 bases in the junction unmatched. The CDR3 contains 19 residues, cysteine and phenylalanine counted. Only the CDR3 portion is preserved as DNA: 57 bases, with reading frame beginning at the first base. CDR1 and CDR2 are read off the germline V gene (reference sequence) as LGHDT and YNNKEL. TCRbeta CDR3 regions were amplified from genomic DNA by means of the immunoSEQ Assay, a bias-controlled multiplex PCR. In the authors' own workflow: The number of nucleated cells in each sample was estimated from the amplification of reference gene primers within the assay. To quantify the absolute abundance of each unique TCRbeta CDR3 rearrangement, sequence reads were collapsed and filtered. For each sample, productive Simpson clonality was calculated by taking the square root of Simpson's diversity index across productive rearrangements. The table was pulled from immuneACCESS by TCRdb, which kept in-frame rearrangements only. Such tables lose some clones; where checked, under half of the loss comes from unresolved V genes, and the rest has no known cause. V, J and clone size were drawn from that table, and D and trimming were deduced from the DNA. This sample comprises approximately 220,000 clones, more than 80% of them detected only once. 10% of the sample rests with the top ten.

This clone was found a few times. The antigen it recognizes is unknown. No base qualities exist here, and no much larger clone lies one base off it. The specimen was peripheral blood. The TCR was taken from a woman older than 75 with acute or convalescent COVID-19. The rearranged chain carries TRBV3-1 (or the pseudogene TRBV3-2) and TRBJ2-1, and 12 junction bases match TRBD2. The nucleotide sequence is TGTGCCAGCAGCCAAGTTCCCCTACTAGCGGGAGGCCCACACAATGAGCAGTTCTTC. This yields the protein CASSQVPLLAGGPHNEQFF.